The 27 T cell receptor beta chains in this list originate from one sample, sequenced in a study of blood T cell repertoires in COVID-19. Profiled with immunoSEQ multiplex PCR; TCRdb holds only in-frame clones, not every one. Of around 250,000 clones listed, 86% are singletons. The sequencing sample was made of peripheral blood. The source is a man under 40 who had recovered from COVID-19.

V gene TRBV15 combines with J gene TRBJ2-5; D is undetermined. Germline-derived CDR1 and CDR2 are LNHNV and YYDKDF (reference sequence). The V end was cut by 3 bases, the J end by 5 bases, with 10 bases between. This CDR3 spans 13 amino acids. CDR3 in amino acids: CATSRGPSETQYF. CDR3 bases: TGTGCCACCAGCAGGGGCCCGTCCGAGACCCAGTACTTC.

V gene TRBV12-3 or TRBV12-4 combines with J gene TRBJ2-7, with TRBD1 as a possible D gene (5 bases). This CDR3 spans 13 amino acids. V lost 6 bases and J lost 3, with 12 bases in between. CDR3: CASRVGHLYEQYF. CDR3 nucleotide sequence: TGTGCCAGCAGGGTAGGACACCTCTACGAGCAGTACTTC.

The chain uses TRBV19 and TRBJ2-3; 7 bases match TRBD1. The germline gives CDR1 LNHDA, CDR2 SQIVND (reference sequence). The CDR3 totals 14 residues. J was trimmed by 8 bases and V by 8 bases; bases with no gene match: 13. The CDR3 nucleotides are TGTGCCAGTTCCCTCCAGGGGACAGTCGCTACGCAGTATTTT. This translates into CASSLQGTVATQYF.

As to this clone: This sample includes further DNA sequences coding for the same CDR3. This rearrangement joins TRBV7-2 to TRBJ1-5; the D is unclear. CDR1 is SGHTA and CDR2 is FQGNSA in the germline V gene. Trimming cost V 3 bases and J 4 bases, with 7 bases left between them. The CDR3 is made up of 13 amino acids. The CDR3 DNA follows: TGTGCCAGCAGCTTGCGGGGAAATCAGCCCCAGCATTTT. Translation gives CASSLRGNQPQHF.

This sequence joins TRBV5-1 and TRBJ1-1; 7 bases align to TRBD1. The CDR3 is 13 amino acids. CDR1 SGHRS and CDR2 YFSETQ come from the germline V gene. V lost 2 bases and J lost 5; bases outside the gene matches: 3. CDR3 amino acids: CASSLDRETEAFF. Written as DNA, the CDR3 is TGCGCCAGCAGCTTAGACAGGGAAACTGAAGCTTTCTTT.

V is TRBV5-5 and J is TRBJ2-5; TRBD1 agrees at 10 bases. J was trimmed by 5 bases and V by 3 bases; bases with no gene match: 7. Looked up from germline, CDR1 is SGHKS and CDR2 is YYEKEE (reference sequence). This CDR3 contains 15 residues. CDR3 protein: CASSSRQGAWETQYF. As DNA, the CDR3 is TGTGCCAGCAGCTCCCGACAGGGGGCCTGGGAGACCCAGTACTTC.

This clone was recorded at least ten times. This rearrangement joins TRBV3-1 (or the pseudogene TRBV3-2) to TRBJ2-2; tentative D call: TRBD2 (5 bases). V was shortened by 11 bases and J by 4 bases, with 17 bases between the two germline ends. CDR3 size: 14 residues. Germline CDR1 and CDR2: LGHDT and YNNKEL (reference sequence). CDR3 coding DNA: TGTGCCGCTAAAGAGGGTCGGGGCACCGGGGAGCTGTTTTTT. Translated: CAAKEGRGTGELFF.

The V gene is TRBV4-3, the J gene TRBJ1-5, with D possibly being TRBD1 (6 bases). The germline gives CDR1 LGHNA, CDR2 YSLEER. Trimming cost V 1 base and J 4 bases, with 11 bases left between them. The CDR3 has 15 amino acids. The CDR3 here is CASSQGQAPNQPQHF. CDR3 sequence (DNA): TGCGCCAGCAGCCAAGGACAGGCGCCGAATCAGCCCCAGCATTTT.

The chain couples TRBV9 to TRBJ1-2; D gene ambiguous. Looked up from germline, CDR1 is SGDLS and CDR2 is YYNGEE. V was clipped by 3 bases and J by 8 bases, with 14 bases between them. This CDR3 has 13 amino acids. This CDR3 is CASSASPSGGYTF. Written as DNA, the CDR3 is TGTGCCAGCAGCGCCTCCCCCTCCGGGGGCTACACCTTC.

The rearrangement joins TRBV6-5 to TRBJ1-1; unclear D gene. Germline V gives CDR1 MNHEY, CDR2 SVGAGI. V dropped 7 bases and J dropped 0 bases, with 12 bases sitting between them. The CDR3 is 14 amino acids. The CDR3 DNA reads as TGTGCCAGCACGAAACAGAGAATGAACACTGAAGCTTTCTTT. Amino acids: CASTKQRMNTEAFF.

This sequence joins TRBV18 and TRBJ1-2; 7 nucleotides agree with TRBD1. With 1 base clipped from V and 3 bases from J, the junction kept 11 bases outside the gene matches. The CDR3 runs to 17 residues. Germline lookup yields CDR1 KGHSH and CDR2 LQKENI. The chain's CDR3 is CASSPQGKTGRDYGYTF. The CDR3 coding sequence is TGTGCCAGCTCACCACAGGGGAAGACAGGGCGGGACTATGGCTACACCTTC.

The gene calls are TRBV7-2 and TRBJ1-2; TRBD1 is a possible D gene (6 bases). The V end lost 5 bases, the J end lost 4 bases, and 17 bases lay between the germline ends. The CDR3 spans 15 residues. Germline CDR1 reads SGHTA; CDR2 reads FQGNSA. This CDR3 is CASSPGGPITYGYTF. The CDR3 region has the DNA TGTGCCAGCAGCCCGGGGGGGCCGATTACCTATGGCTACACCTTC. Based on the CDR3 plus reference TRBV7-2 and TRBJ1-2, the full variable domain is GAGVSQSPSNKVTEKGKDVELRCDPISGHTALYWYRQSLGQGLEFLIYFQGNSAPDKSGLPSDRFSAERTGGSVSTLTIQRTQQEDSAVYLCASSPGGPITYGYTFGSGTRLTVV.

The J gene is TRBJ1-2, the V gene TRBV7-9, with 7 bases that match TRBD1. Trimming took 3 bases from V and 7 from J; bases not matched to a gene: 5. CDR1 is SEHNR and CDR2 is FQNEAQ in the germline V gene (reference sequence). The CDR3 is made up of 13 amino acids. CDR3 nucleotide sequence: TGTGCCAGCAGCTTGACAGGGAGGAGTGGCTACACCTTC. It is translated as CASSLTGRSGYTF.

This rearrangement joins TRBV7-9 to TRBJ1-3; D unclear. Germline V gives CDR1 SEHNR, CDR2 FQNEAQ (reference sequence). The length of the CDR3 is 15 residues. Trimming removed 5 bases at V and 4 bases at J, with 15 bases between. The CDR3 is CASSPVITQGNTIYF. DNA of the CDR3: TGTGCCAGCAGCCCCGTGATAACCCAGGGAAACACCATATATTTT.

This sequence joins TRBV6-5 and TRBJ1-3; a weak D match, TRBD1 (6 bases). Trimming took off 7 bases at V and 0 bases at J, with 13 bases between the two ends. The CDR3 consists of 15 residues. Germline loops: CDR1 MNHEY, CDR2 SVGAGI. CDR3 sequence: CASTYTGSSGNTIYF. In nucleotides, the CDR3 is TGTGCCAGCACCTATACAGGGAGCTCTGGAAACACCATATATTTT.

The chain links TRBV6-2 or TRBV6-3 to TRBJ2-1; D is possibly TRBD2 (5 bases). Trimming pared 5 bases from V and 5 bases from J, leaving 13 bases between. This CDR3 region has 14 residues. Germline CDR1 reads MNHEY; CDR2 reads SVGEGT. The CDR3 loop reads CASSPPDWHNEQFF. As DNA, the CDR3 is TGTGCCAGCAGTCCCCCGGACTGGCACAATGAGCAGTTCTTC.

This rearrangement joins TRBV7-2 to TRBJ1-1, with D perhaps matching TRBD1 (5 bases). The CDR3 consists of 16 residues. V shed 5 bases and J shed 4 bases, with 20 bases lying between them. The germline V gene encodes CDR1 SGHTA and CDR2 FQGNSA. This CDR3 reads CASSVAGVGLVTEAFF. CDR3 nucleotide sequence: TGTGCCAGCAGCGTGGCGGGGGTCGGGTTGGTCACTGAAGCTTTCTTT.

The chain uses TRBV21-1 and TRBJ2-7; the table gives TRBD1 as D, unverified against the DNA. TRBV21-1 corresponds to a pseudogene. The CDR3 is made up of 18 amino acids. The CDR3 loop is CASSTTRQGWTVSYEQYF. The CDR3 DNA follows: TGTGCCAGCAGCACCACACGTCAAGGCTGGACAGTTTCCTACGAGCAGTACTTC.

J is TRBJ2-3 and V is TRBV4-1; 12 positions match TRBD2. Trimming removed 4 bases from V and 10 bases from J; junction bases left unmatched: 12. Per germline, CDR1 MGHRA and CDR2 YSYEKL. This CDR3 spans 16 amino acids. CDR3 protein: CASSLLWPSGGEAQYF. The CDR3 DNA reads TGCGCCAGCAGCCTCCTTTGGCCTAGCGGGGGGGAGGCGCAGTATTTT.

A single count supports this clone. The CDR3 DNA is TGTGCCAGCAAACTAGCGGTTCCCTACGAGCAGTACTTC. Its protein product is CASKLAVPYEQYF. The rearrangement links TRBV6-5 to TRBJ2-7; TRBD2 matches 8 bases. The germline gives CDR1 MNHEY, CDR2 SVGAGI. The V gene end was trimmed by 7 bases and the J gene end by 2 bases; junction bases not matched to a gene: 4. CDR3 length equals 13 residues.

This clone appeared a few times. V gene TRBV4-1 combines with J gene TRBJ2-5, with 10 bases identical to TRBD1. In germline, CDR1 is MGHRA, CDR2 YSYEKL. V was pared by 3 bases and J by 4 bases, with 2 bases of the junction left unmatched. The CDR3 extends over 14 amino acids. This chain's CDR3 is CASSQTGGTETQYF. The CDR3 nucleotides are TGCGCCAGCAGCCAGACAGGGGGCACAGAGACCCAGTACTTC.

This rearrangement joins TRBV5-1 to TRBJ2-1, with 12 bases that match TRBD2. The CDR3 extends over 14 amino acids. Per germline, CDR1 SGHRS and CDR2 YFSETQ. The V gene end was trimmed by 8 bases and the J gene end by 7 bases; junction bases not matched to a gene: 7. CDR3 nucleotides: TGCGCCAGGCCTAGCGGGGGGGCTAGTAATGAGCAGTTCTTC. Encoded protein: CARPSGGASNEQFF.

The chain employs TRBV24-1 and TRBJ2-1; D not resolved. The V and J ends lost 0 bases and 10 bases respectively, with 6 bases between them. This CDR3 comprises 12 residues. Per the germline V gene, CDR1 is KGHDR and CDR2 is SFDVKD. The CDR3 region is CATSDLWAEQFF. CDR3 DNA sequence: TGTGCCACCAGTGATTTGTGGGCCGAGCAGTTCTTC.

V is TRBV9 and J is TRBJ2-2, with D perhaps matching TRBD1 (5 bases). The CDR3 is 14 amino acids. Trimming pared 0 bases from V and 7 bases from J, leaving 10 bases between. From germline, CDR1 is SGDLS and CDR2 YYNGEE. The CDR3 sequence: CASSVVGANGELFF. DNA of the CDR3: TGTGCCAGCAGCGTAGTAGGGGCGAACGGGGAGCTGTTTTTT.

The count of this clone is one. CDR3 in amino acids: CASSYLAGDSYEQYF. CDR3 coding DNA: TGTGCCAGCAGTTACTTAGCAGGGGACTCCTACGAGCAGTACTTC. This chain uses TRBV6-5 with TRBJ2-7; D possibly corresponds to TRBD1 (6 bases). The V gene lost 1 base and the J gene lost 0 bases, with 10 bases spanning the gap. CDR1 and CDR2 (germline): MNHEY, SVGAGI. CDR3 length: 15 amino acids.

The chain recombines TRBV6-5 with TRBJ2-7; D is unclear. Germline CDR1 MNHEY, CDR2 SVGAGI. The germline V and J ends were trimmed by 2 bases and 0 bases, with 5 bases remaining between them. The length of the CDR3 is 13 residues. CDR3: CASSYLSSYEQYF. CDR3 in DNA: TGTGCCAGCAGTTACCTATCCTCCTACGAGCAGTACTTC.

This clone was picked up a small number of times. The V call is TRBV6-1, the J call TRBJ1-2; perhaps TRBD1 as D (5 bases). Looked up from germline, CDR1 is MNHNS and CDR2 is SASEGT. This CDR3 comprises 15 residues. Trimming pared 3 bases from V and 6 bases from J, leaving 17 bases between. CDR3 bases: TGTGCCAGCAGTGAGGTTGGTAGGGGAAGGCATGGCTACACCTTC. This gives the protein CASSEVGRGRHGYTF.